A selection of T cell receptor beta chains follows, all from one sample in a study of T cell clonotyping in hematopoietic cell transplantation. Assay: immunoSEQ multiplex PCR; the TCRdb copy retains only in-frame clones and omits some. The sample lists under 9,500 clones; roughly 90% were seen once. Specimen: PBMCs, collected 180 days after allogeneic stem cell transplant. Receptors were obtained from a human patient who had an allogeneic stem cell transplant, so the T cells may come from the graft donor. The donor label of this sample is uncertain. Some clones in this sample may be carry-over from other donors' samples. CDR3s include the opening cysteine and the closing phenylalanine or tryptophan. A D gene is named only where the DNA matches it firmly. Some rows mark clone size as missing; the rest say once, few, many or name a class of expanded clone.

cdr3_aa: CASSLLSGKDSPLHF
cdr3_nt: TGTGCCAGCAGTTTATTGTCGGGGAAGGATTCACCCCTCCACTTT
cdr3_length: 15
clone_size: NA
v_call: TRBV28
d_call: NA
j_call: TRBJ1-6

cdr3_aa: CASSLGRLDGYTF
cdr3_nt: TGTGCCAGCAGCTTAGGGCGACTAGATGGCTACACCTTC
cdr3_length: 13
clone_size: NA
v_call: TRBV7-2
d_call: NA
j_call: TRBJ1-2

cdr3_aa: CASSFRQGEDTEAFF
cdr3_nt: TGTGCCAGCAGTTTCCGACAGGGGGAGGACACTGAAGCTTTCTTT
cdr3_length: 15
clone_size: NA
v_call: TRBV6-5
d_call: TRBD1
j_call: TRBJ1-1

cdr3_aa: CATSRDLGNSPLHF
cdr3_nt: TGTGCCACCAGCAGAGATTTGGGAAATTCACCCCTCCACTTT
cdr3_length: 14
clone_size: NA
v_call: TRBV15
d_call: NA
j_call: TRBJ1-6

cdr3_aa: CAWSFTGTANQPQHF
cdr3_nt: TGTGCCTGGAGTTTCACCGGGACAGCGAATCAGCCCCAGCATTTT
cdr3_length: 15
clone_size: NA
v_call: TRBV30
d_call: TRBD1
j_call: TRBJ1-5

cdr3_aa: CASSTRPASNQPQHF
cdr3_nt: TGTGCCAGCAGCACCCGACCGGCTAGCAATCAGCCCCAGCATTTT
cdr3_length: 15
clone_size: NA
v_call: TRBV5-8
d_call: NA
j_call: TRBJ1-5

cdr3_aa: CASSYRPGDFHYGYTF
cdr3_nt: TGTGCCAGCAGTTACCGCCCGGGGGATTTTCACTATGGCTACACCTTC
cdr3_length: 16
clone_size: medium-sized
v_call: TRBV6-5
d_call: NA
j_call: TRBJ1-2

cdr3_aa: CASRLSRRVGDTEAFF
cdr3_nt: TGTGCCAGCAGACTATCACGGAGGGTGGGGGACACTGAAGCTTTCTTT
cdr3_length: 16
clone_size: NA
v_call: TRBV5-6
d_call: NA
j_call: TRBJ1-1

cdr3_aa: CASSPLGQTYGYTF
cdr3_nt: TGTGCCAGCTCACCACTGGGACAAACCTATGGCTACACCTTC
cdr3_length: 14
clone_size: NA
v_call: TRBV18
d_call: NA
j_call: TRBJ1-2

cdr3_aa: CASSLVGETGELFF
cdr3_nt: TGTGCCAGCAGCTTAGTAGGGGAGACCGGGGAGCTGTTTTTT
cdr3_length: 14
clone_size: NA
v_call: TRBV7-6
d_call: NA
j_call: TRBJ2-2

cdr3_aa: CASRDRLKPLDF
cdr3_nt: TGTGCCAGCAGGGACAGGCTGAAACCCCTGGATTTT
cdr3_length: 12
clone_size: once
v_call: TRBV2
d_call: TRBD1
j_call: TRBJ1-1

cdr3_aa: CASSPSWTGINEQYF
cdr3_nt: TGTGCCAGCAGTCCCTCCTGGACAGGGATCAACGAGCAGTACTTC
cdr3_length: 15
clone_size: NA
v_call: TRBV27
d_call: TRBD1
j_call: TRBJ2-7

cdr3_aa: CASSGTPRVDNSPLHF
cdr3_nt: TGCGCCAGCAGCGGCACCCCCAGGGTGGACAATTCACCCCTCCACTTT
cdr3_length: 16
clone_size: NA
v_call: TRBV5-1
d_call: NA
j_call: TRBJ1-6

cdr3_aa: CASSLVGAGILEQYF
cdr3_nt: TGTGCCAGCAGCTTAGTCGGAGCGGGGATCCTCGAGCAGTACTTC
cdr3_length: 15
clone_size: NA
v_call: TRBV11-1
d_call: TRBD2
j_call: TRBJ2-7

cdr3_aa: CASSQSYGAPLSGYTF
cdr3_nt: TGCGCCAGCAGTCAATCGTATGGGGCTCCCTTGAGTGGCTACACCTTC
cdr3_length: 16
clone_size: NA
v_call: TRBV23-1
d_call: NA
j_call: TRBJ1-2

cdr3_aa: CASSLEAGFVEKLFF
cdr3_nt: TGCGCCAGCAGCTTGGAAGCAGGGTTTGTTGAAAAACTGTTTTTT
cdr3_length: 15
clone_size: NA
v_call: TRBV5-1
d_call: NA
j_call: TRBJ1-4

cdr3_aa: CASSPQGGPGTQYF
cdr3_nt: TGTGCCAGCTCACCACAGGGGGGCCCGGGTACGCAGTATTTT
cdr3_length: 14
clone_size: NA
v_call: TRBV18
d_call: NA
j_call: TRBJ2-3

cdr3_aa: CASSYQGKNTEAFF
cdr3_nt: TGTGCCAGCAGTTATCAGGGGAAGAACACTGAAGCTTTCTTT
cdr3_length: 14
clone_size: NA
v_call: TRBV6-6
d_call: NA
j_call: TRBJ1-1

cdr3_aa: CASSSAWLSSGANVLTF
cdr3_nt: TGTGCCAGCAGCTCGGCCTGGTTGAGCTCTGGGGCCAACGTCCTGACTTTC
cdr3_length: 17
clone_size: once
v_call: TRBV7-2
d_call: NA
j_call: TRBJ2-6

cdr3_aa: CASSGQGTVGNTEAFF
cdr3_nt: TGCGCCAGCAGCGGACAGGGGACCGTTGGGAACACTGAAGCTTTCTTT
cdr3_length: 16
clone_size: NA
v_call: TRBV5-1
d_call: TRBD1
j_call: TRBJ1-1

cdr3_aa: CASSLGATGANVLTF
cdr3_nt: TGTGCCAGCAGCTTGGGGGCGACAGGGGCCAACGTCCTGACTTTC
cdr3_length: 15
clone_size: NA
v_call: TRBV7-3
d_call: NA
j_call: TRBJ2-6

cdr3_aa: CASSRQGSYEQYF
cdr3_nt: TGTGCCAGCAGCAGACAGGGCTCCTACGAGCAGTACTTC
cdr3_length: 13
clone_size: NA
v_call: TRBV7-8
d_call: TRBD1
j_call: TRBJ2-7

cdr3_aa: CASREGKGLAGQETQYF
cdr3_nt: TGTGCCAGCAGGGAAGGGAAGGGACTAGCGGGGCAAGAGACCCAGTACTTC
cdr3_length: 17
clone_size: NA
v_call: TRBV7-2
d_call: TRBD2
j_call: TRBJ2-5

cdr3_aa: CASSYSSGNTIYF
cdr3_nt: TGTGCCAGCAGTTATAGCTCTGGAAACACCATATATTTT
cdr3_length: 13
clone_size: NA
v_call: TRBV6-9
d_call: NA
j_call: TRBJ1-3

cdr3_aa: CASSIPAGAYNEQFF
cdr3_nt: TGTGCCAGCAGCATTCCAGCGGGGGCCTACAATGAGCAGTTCTTC
cdr3_length: 15
clone_size: NA
v_call: TRBV7-8
d_call: TRBD2
j_call: TRBJ2-1

cdr3_aa: CASSPLGGFYGYTF
cdr3_nt: TGTGCCAGCAGTCCCCTCGGAGGGTTCTATGGCTACACCTTC
cdr3_length: 14
clone_size: medium-sized
v_call: TRBV6-5
d_call: NA
j_call: TRBJ1-2

cdr3_aa: CASSATLGEQYF
cdr3_nt: TGTGCCAGCAGCGCCACTCTAGGCGAGCAGTACTTC
cdr3_length: 12
clone_size: NA
v_call: TRBV7-9
d_call: NA
j_call: TRBJ2-7

cdr3_aa: CASSQPLSGRNSPLHF
cdr3_nt: TGCGCCAGCAGCCAGCCCCTGTCAGGGAGGAATTCACCCCTCCACTTT
cdr3_length: 16
clone_size: NA
v_call: TRBV4-1
d_call: NA
j_call: TRBJ1-6

cdr3_aa: CASSRDRGTRNEQYF
cdr3_nt: TGTGCCAGCAGCCGGGACCGAGGGACTAGAAACGAGCAGTACTTC
cdr3_length: 15
clone_size: large
v_call: TRBV5-6
d_call: TRBD2
j_call: TRBJ2-7

cdr3_aa: CASSGDTEAFF
cdr3_nt: TGTGCCAGCAGTGGAGACACTGAAGCTTTCTTT
cdr3_length: 11
clone_size: few
v_call: TRBV2
d_call: NA
j_call: TRBJ1-1

cdr3_aa: CASSPGVTSTDTQYF
cdr3_nt: TGTGCCAGCTCGCCAGGGGTAACTAGCACAGATACGCAGTATTTT
cdr3_length: 15
clone_size: NA
v_call: TRBV18
d_call: NA
j_call: TRBJ2-3

cdr3_aa: CASRTGRNYGYTF
cdr3_nt: TGTGCCAGCAGGACAGGGAGGAACTATGGCTACACCTTC
cdr3_length: 13
clone_size: NA
v_call: TRBV6-5
d_call: TRBD1
j_call: TRBJ1-2

cdr3_aa: CASSSLQGQAGELFF
cdr3_nt: TGTGCCAGCAGCTCCCTACAAGGACAGGCCGGGGAGCTGTTTTTT
cdr3_length: 15
clone_size: NA
v_call: TRBV7-3
d_call: TRBD1
j_call: TRBJ2-2

cdr3_aa: CASSGPGGRNEQYF
cdr3_nt: TGTGCCAGCAGTGGCCCTGGGGGAAGGAACGAGCAGTACTTC
cdr3_length: 14
clone_size: NA
v_call: TRBV28
d_call: NA
j_call: TRBJ2-7

cdr3_aa: CASSELGAAAYEQYF
cdr3_nt: TGTGCCAGCAGTGAGTTGGGGGCGGCAGCCTACGAGCAGTACTTC
cdr3_length: 15
clone_size: NA
v_call: TRBV2
d_call: NA
j_call: TRBJ2-7

cdr3_aa: CASKTGTGVGGYTF
cdr3_nt: TGTGCCAGCAAAACAGGGACAGGGGTGGGTGGCTACACCTTC
cdr3_length: 14
clone_size: NA
v_call: TRBV28
d_call: TRBD1
j_call: TRBJ1-2

cdr3_aa: CASSLTLSGANVLTF
cdr3_nt: TGTGCCAGCAGCCTGACACTCTCTGGGGCCAACGTCCTGACTTTC
cdr3_length: 15
clone_size: NA
v_call: TRBV28
d_call: NA
j_call: TRBJ2-6

cdr3_aa: CASSSAGGIGELFF
cdr3_nt: TGCGCCAGCAGCTCAGCAGGGGGCATCGGGGAGCTGTTTTTT
cdr3_length: 14
clone_size: NA
v_call: TRBV5-1
d_call: TRBD1
j_call: TRBJ2-2

cdr3_aa: CASSLRTSGALRGGTDTQYF
cdr3_nt: TGCGCCAGCAGCTTGCGGACTAGCGGGGCCCTTCGTGGTGGCACAGATACGCAGTATTTT
cdr3_length: 20
clone_size: NA
v_call: TRBV5-1
d_call: TRBD2
j_call: TRBJ2-3

cdr3_aa: CASSSLPPTEYEQYF
cdr3_nt: TGTGCCAGCAGTTCCTTACCTCCGACCGAATACGAGCAGTACTTC
cdr3_length: 15
clone_size: few
v_call: TRBV6-5
d_call: NA
j_call: TRBJ2-7

cdr3_aa: CASSQDDRTGHAYEQYF
cdr3_nt: TGCGCCAGCAGCCAAGATGATAGGACAGGGCATGCCTACGAGCAGTACTTC
cdr3_length: 17
clone_size: NA
v_call: TRBV4-1
d_call: TRBD1
j_call: TRBJ2-7

cdr3_aa: CASSEVEGALTDTQYF
cdr3_nt: TGTGCCAGCAGTGAAGTGGAGGGGGCCCTCACAGATACGCAGTATTTT
cdr3_length: 16
clone_size: few
v_call: TRBV2
d_call: NA
j_call: TRBJ2-3

cdr3_aa: CASSSPLGPNYGYTF
cdr3_nt: TGTGCCAGCAGCTCTCCTCTAGGACCGAACTATGGCTACACCTTC
cdr3_length: 15
clone_size: once
v_call: TRBV7-2
d_call: NA
j_call: TRBJ1-2

cdr3_aa: CASAVLPLGGEQYF
cdr3_nt: TGTGCCTCCGCCGTCCTTCCCCTCGGGGGCGAGCAGTACTTC
cdr3_length: 14
clone_size: NA
v_call: TRBV6-5
d_call: NA
j_call: TRBJ2-7

cdr3_aa: CASSFTGSTDTQYF
cdr3_nt: TGTGCCAGCAGTTTTACAGGCTCCACAGATACGCAGTATTTT
cdr3_length: 14
clone_size: NA
v_call: TRBV28
d_call: NA
j_call: TRBJ2-3